Sequencing of this T cell receptor beta chain was carried out in a study of cytomegalovirus exposure and HLA in healthy donors. CDR1 and CDR2 (germline): LNHDA, SQIVND (reference sequence). V was trimmed by 5 bases and J by 4 bases, leaving 9 bases between them. CDR3 size: 13 residues. Libraries were prepared by immunoSEQ multiplex PCR; TCRdb keeps only in-frame clonotypes and omits some of them. This repertoire shows about 110,000 clones, about nine tenths found once; its top ten account for around 1.9%. The chain has TRBV19 and TRBJ1-5; D possibly corresponds to TRBD1 (6 bases). The clonotype was recovered from a woman aged 18-35 years in good health and CMV-seronegative. Material: PBMCs. CDR3 sequence (DNA): TGTGCCAGTAGTTGGCAGGGGAATCAGCCCCAGCATTTT. It is translated as CASSWQGNQPQHF.